These 3 T cell receptor beta chains were sequenced from one sample in a study of blood T cell repertoires in COVID-19. Using immunoSEQ multiplex PCR, the repertoire was profiled, and TCRdb retains in-frame clones only, with some absent. The profile shows about 49,000 clones, 85% to 90% of them singletons. The sequenced sample was peripheral blood. All receptors derive from a woman older than 75 with COVID-19, enrolled during active disease.

This chain connects TRBV19 to TRBJ2-7; D might be TRBD1 (5 bases). This CDR3 region has 14 residues. V lost 6 bases and J 4 bases, leaving 16 bases between the germline ends. Germline V gene data show CDR1 as LNHDA and CDR2 as SQIVND (reference sequence). The CDR3 nucleotides are TGTGCCAGTAGAGGGGCACCTAAACCTTACGAGCAGTACTTC. Its translation: CASRGAPKPYEQYF.

V gene TRBV28 combines with J gene TRBJ1-1; 10 bases agree with TRBD1. J lost 4 bases, V lost 2 bases, and 7 bases had no gene match. Germline-derived CDR1 and CDR2 are MDHEN and SYDVKM. The length of the CDR3 is 16 residues. Here the CDR3 reads CASSLKTGGLITEAFF. In nucleotides, the CDR3 is TGTGCCAGCAGTTTAAAGACAGGGGGCTTGATCACTGAAGCTTTCTTT.

The chain has TRBV6-5 and TRBJ1-5; 7 bases are shared with TRBD1. The CDR3 contains 13 residues. V was pared by 6 bases and J by 5 bases, with 4 bases of the junction left unmatched. The V gene's germline CDR1 is MNHEY and CDR2 SVGAGI. Here the CDR3 DNA reads TGTGCCAGCAGGACAGGGCGTGATCAGCCCCAGCATTTT. It yields the protein CASRTGRDQPQHF.